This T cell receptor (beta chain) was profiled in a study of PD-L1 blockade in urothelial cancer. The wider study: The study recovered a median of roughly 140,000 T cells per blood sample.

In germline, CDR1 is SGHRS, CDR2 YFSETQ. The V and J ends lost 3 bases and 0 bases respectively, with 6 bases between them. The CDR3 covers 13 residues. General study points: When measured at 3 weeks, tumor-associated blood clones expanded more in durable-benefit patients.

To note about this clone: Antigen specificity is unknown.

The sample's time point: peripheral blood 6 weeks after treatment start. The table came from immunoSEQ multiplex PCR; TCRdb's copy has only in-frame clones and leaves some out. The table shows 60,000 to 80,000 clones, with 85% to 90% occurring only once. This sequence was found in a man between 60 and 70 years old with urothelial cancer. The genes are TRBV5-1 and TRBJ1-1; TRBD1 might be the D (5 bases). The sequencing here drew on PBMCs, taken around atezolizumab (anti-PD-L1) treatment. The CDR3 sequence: CASSSTVNTEAFF. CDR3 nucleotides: TGCGCCAGCAGCTCGACAGTGAACACTGAAGCTTTCTTT.